This TCR beta chain is from a study of blood T cell repertoires in COVID-19. V trimming: 1 base; J trimming: 13 bases; junction bases outside the gene matches: 10. The CDR3 extends over 14 amino acids. CDR1 and CDR2 (germline): SQVTM, ANQGSEA. Libraries were prepared by immunoSEQ multiplex PCR; TCRdb keeps only in-frame clonotypes and omits some of them. The sample contains some 200,000 clones, around 90% of which appear only once. The sequenced sample was peripheral blood. The sequence came from a man between 25 and 39 years old with acute or convalescent COVID-19. This rearrangement joins TRBV29-1 to TRBJ2-3, with 11 bases aligning to TRBD2. In DNA form, the CDR3 reads TGCAGCGTTGAAGGGCTTATAGCGGGGGGGTCTAAGTATTTT. Translated, it gives CSVEGLIAGGSKYF.